The 8 T cell receptor beta chains given below trace back to one sample, sequenced in a study of blood T cell repertoires in COVID-19. The table came from immunoSEQ multiplex PCR; TCRdb's copy has only in-frame clones and leaves some out. Here the sample spans approximately 26,000 clones, around 79% being singletons. The sequenced sample was peripheral blood. Receptors were obtained from a man older than 75 with active or convalescent COVID-19.

This chain uses TRBV2 with TRBJ2-1; 10 nucleotides agree with TRBD2. Germline CDR1 is SNHLY and CDR2 is FYNNEI. The CDR3 is made up of 15 amino acids. V trimming: 4 bases; J trimming: 9 bases; junction bases outside the gene matches: 9. As DNA, the CDR3 is TGTGCCAGCAGTGCACTAGCGGGAATCCTGTTTGAGCAGTTCTTC. It encodes CASSALAGILFEQFF.

The CDR3 sequence: CASRQTGGKTEAFF. For the CDR3, the DNA is TGTGCCAGCAGACAAACAGGGGGCAAGACTGAAGCTTTCTTT. This chain uses TRBV5-4 with TRBJ1-1; 9 bases are a match to TRBD1. CDR1 and CDR2 from the germline V gene are SGHNT and YYREEE (reference sequence). After removal of 5 bases from V and 5 bases from J, the junction contained 7 bases not matched to a gene. This CDR3 has 14 residues.

V usage is TRBV5-1 and J usage is TRBJ2-4; a possible D gene is TRBD2 (5 bases). The V gene lost 9 bases and the J gene lost 0 bases, with 13 bases spanning the gap. The germline V gene encodes CDR1 SGHRS and CDR2 YFSETQ. CDR3 length: 14 residues. This chain's CDR3 is CATSRAVAKNIQYF. For the CDR3, the DNA is TGCGCCACCTCCCGAGCGGTAGCCAAAAACATTCAGTACTTC.

This clone turned up a few times. The chain uses TRBV12-1 and TRBJ1-5; the table names TRBD1, a call not compared with the DNA. TRBV12-1 is a listed pseudogene. The CDR3 contains 14 residues. As DNA, the CDR3 is TGTGCCAGCAGCTTTCCACAGTGGAATCAGCCCCAGCATTTT. Translated, it gives CASSFPQWNQPQHF.

The rearrangement uses TRBV5-5 and TRBJ1-1, with D possibly being TRBD1 (6 bases). This CDR3 has 15 residues. Trimming removed 4 bases from V and 1 base from J, with 14 bases in between. CDR1 is SGHKS and CDR2 is YYEKEE in the germline V gene (reference sequence). The CDR3 DNA reads TGTGCCAGCAGCCAGGGGACACTGACGAACACTGAAGCTTTCTTT. Amino acid sequence: CASSQGTLTNTEAFF.

V gene TRBV5-8 combines with J gene TRBJ2-1, with D uncertain. The CDR3 is made up of 16 amino acids. Germline CDR1 reads SGHTS; CDR2 reads YDEGEE. V was trimmed by 1 base and J by 5 bases, leaving 16 bases between them. The CDR3: CASSLWSGTYNNEQFF. DNA for the CDR3: TGTGCCAGCAGCTTGTGGTCAGGAACCTACAACAATGAGCAGTTCTTC.

In its sample, this clone was seen once. The genes are TRBV28 and TRBJ1-3, with 7 bases lining up with TRBD1. With V trimmed by 5 bases and J by 2 bases, 3 bases remained unmatched. CDR3 length equals 14 residues. Germline loops: CDR1 MDHEN, CDR2 SYDVKM. The CDR3 DNA reads TGTGCCAGCAGTCAAACAGGGGCTGGAAACACCATATATTTT. It is translated as CASSQTGAGNTIYF.

The chain uses TRBV18 and TRBJ2-7; possibly TRBD1 for D (5 bases). The germline V and J ends were trimmed by 3 bases and 0 bases, with 6 bases remaining between them. Germline loops: CDR1 KGHSH, CDR2 LQKENI. The CDR3 extends over 13 amino acids. CDR3 bases: TGTGCCAGCTCACCCGACAGCTCCTACGAGCAGTACTTC. Residues: CASSPDSSYEQYF.